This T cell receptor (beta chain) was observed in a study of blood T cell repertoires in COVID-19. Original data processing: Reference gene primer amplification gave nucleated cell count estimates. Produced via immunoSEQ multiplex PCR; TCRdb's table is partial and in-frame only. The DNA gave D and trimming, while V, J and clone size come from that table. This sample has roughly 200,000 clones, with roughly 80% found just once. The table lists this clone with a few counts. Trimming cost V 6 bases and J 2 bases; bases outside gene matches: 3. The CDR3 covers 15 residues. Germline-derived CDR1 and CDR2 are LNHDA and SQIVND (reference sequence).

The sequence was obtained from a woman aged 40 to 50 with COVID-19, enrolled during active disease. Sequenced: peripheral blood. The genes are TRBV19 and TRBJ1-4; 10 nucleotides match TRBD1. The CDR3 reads CASSRDRGTNEKLFF. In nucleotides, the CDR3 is TGTGCCAGTAGCAGGGACAGGGGTACTAATGAAAAACTGTTTTTT.